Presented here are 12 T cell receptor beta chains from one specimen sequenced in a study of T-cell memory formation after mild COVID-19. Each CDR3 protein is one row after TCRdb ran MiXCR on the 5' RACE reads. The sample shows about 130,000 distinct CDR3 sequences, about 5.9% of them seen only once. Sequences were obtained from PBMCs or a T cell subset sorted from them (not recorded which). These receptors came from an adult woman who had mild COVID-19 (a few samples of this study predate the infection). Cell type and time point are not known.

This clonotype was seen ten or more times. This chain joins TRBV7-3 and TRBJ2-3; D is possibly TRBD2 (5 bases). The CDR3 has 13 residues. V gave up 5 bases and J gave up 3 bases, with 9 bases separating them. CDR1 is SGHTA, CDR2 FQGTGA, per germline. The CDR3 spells CASSQTGTDTQYF. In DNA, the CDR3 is TGTGCCAGCAGCCAGACGGGGACAGATACGCAGTATTTT. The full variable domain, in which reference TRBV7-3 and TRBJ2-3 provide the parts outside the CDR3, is GAGVSQTPSNKVTEKGKYVELRCDPISGHTALYWYRQSLGQGPEFLIYFQGTGAADDSGLPNDRFFAVRPEGSVSTLKIQRTERGDSAVYLCASSQTGTDTQYFGPGTRLTVL.

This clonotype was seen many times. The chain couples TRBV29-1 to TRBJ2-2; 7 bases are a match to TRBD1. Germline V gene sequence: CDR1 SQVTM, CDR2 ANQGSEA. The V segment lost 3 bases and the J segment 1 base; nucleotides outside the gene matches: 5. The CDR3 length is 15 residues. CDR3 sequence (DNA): TGCAGCGTTGAGAGTGGGACAGTGAACACCGGGGAGCTGTTTTTT. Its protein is CSVESGTVNTGELFF.

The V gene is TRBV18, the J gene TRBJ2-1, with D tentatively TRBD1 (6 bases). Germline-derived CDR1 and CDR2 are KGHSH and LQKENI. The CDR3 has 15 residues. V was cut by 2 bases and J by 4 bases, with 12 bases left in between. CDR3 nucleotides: TGTGCCAGCTCACCAGGACCCACAGGGTACAATGAGCAGTTCTTC. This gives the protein CASSPGPTGYNEQFF. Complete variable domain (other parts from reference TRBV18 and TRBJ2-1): NAGVMQNPRHLVRRRGQEARLRCSPMKGHSHVYWYRQLPEEGLKFMVYLQKENIIDESGMPKERFSAEFPKEGPSILRIQQVVRGDSAAYFCASSPGPTGYNEQFFGPGTRLTVL.

The CDR3 spells CASSSPGLNWPFF. In nucleotides, the CDR3 is TGTGCCAGCAGCTCGCCGGGCCTGAACTGGCCTTTCTTT. The chain recombines TRBV7-9 with TRBJ1-1; D not resolved. With 4 bases removed from V and 12 bases from J, the gap between germline ends came to 18 bases. The CDR3 totals 13 residues. Germline lookup yields CDR1 SEHNR and CDR2 FQNEAQ (reference sequence). Full variable domain (rest looked up from reference TRBV7-9 and TRBJ1-1): DTGVSQNPRHKITKRGQNVTFRCDPISEHNRLYWYRQTLGQGPEFLTYFQNEAQLEKSRLLSDRFSAERPKGSFSTLEIQRTEQGDSAMYLCASSSPGLNWPFFGQGTRLTVV.

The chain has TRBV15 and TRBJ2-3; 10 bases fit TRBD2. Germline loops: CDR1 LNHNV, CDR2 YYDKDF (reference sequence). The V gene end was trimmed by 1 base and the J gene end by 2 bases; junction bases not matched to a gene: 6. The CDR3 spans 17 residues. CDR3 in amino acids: CATSRGEGLAATDTQYF. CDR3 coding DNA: TGTGCCACCAGCAGAGGGGAAGGACTAGCGGCCACAGATACGCAGTATTTT.

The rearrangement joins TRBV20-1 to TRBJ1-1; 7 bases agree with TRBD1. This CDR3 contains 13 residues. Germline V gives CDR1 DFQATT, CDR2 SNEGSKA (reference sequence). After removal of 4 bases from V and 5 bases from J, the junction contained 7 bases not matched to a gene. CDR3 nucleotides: TGCAGTGCTACTCGTACAGGGGTAACTGAAGCTTTCTTT. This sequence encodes CSATRTGVTEAFF.

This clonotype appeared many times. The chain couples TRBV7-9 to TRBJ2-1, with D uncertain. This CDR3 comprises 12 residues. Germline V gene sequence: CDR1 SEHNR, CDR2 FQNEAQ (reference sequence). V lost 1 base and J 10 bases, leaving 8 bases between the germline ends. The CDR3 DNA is TGTGCCAGCAGCTTAGTGGGCAGGGAGCAGTTCTTC. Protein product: CASSLVGREQFF.

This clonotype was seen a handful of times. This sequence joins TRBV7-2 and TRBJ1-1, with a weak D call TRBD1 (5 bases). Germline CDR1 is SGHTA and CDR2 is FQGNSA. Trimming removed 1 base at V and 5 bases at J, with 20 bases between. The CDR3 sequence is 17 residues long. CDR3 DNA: TGTGCCAGCAGCTTAGTGGGGGTTGGGGGGGTAGAAACTGAAGCTTTCTTT. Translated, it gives CASSLVGVGGVETEAFF.

The chain's CDR3 is CASSVGGVVAGEQYF. Written as DNA, the CDR3 is TGTGCCAGCAGTGTCGGTGGGGTAGTAGCAGGCGAGCAGTACTTC. The genes are TRBV5-6 and TRBJ2-7; D unresolved. Per the germline V gene, CDR1 is SGHDT and CDR2 is YYEEEE. V was trimmed by 5 bases and J by 6 bases, leaving 21 bases between them. The CDR3 extends over 15 amino acids.

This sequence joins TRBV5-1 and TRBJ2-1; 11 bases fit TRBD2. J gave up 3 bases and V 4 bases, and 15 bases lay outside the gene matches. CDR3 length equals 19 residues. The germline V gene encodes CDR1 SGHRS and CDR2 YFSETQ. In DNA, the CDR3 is TGCGCCAGCAGCAGCCTCCCCCAACTAGCGGGGGCGGGCTACAATGAGCAGTTCTTC. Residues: CASSSLPQLAGAGYNEQFF.

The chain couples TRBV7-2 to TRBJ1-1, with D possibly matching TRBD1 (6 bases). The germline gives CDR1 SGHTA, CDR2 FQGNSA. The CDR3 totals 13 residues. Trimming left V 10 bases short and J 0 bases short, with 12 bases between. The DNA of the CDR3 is TGTGCCACCGCACAGGGAATGAACACTGAAGCTTTCTTT. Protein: CATAQGMNTEAFF.

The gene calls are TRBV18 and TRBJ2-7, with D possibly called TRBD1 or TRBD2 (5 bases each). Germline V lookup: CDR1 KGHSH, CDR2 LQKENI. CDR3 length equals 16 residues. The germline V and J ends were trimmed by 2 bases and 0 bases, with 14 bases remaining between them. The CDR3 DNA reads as TGTGCCAGCTCACCAGTACGGGGCCAGGGCTCCTACGAGCAGTACTTC. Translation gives CASSPVRGQGSYEQYF.